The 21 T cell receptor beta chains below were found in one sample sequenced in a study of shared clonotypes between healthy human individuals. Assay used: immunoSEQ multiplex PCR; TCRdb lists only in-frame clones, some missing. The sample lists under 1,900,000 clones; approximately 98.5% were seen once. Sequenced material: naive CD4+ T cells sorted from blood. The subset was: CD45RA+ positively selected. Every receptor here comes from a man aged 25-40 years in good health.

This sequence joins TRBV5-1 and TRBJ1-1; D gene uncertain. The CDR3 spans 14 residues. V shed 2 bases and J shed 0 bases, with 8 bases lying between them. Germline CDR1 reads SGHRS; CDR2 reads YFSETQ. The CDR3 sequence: CASSLSTVNTEAFF. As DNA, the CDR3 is TGCGCCAGCAGCTTAAGCACCGTGAACACTGAAGCTTTCTTT.

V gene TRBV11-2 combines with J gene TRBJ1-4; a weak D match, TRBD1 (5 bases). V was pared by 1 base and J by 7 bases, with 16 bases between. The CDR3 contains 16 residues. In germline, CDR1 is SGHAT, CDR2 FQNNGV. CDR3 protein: CASSLVGGVVSEKLFF. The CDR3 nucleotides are TGTGCCAGCAGCTTAGTCGGGGGGGTAGTATCTGAAAAACTGTTTTTT.

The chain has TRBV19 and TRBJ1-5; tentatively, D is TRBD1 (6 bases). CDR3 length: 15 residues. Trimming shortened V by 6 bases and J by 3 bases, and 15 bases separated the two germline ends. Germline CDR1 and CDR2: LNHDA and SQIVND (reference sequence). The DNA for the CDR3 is TGTGCCAGTAGGAATTCCGGGACAAACAATCAGCCCCAGCATTTT. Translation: CASRNSGTNNQPQHF.

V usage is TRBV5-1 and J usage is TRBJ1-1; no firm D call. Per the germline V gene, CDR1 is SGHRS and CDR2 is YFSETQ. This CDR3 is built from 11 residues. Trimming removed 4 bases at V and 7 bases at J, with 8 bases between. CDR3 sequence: CASSRDGEAFF. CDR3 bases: TGCGCCAGCAGCCGAGACGGTGAAGCTTTCTTT.

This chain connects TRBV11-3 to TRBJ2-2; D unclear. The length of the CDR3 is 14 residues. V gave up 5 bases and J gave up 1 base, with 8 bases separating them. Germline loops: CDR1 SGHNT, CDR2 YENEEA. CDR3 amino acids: CASSRIMNTGELFF. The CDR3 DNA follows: TGTGCCAGCAGCCGGATAATGAACACCGGGGAGCTGTTTTTT.

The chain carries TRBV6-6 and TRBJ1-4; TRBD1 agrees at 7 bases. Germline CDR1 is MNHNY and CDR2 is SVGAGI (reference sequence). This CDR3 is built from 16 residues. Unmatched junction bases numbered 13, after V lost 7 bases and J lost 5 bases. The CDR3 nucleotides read TGTGCCAGCACCCACCCCTTCGGGACAGCAAATGAAAAACTGTTTTTT. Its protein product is CASTHPFGTANEKLFF.

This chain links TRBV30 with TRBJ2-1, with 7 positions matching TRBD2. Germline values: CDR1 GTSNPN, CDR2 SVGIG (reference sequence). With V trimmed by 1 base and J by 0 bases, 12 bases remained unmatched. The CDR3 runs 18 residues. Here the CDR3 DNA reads TGTGCCTGGAGTGGATCACGCACTAGCGCCAACTCCTACAATGAGCAGTTCTTC. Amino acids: CAWSGSRTSANSYNEQFF.

CDR3 residues: CASSPVAASYEQYF. DNA of the CDR3: TGTGCCAGCAGTCCGGTAGCGGCTTCCTACGAGCAGTACTTC. The V and J genes are TRBV9 and TRBJ2-7; possibly TRBD2 for D (6 bases). Germline V lookup: CDR1 SGDLS, CDR2 YYNGEE. This CDR3 spans 14 amino acids. V gave up 5 bases and J gave up 1 base, with 13 bases separating them.

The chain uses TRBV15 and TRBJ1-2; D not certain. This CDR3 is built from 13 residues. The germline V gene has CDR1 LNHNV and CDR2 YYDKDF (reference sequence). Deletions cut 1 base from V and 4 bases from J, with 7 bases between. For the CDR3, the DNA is TGTGCCACCAGCAGAGGTAACCTCTATGGCTACACCTTC. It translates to CATSRGNLYGYTF.

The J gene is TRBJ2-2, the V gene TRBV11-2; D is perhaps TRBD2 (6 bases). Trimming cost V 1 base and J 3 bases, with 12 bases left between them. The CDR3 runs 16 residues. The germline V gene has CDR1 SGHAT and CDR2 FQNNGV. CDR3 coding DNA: TGTGCCAGCAGCTTAGCGGGAGTTTCCGACACCGGGGAGCTGTTTTTT. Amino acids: CASSLAGVSDTGELFF.

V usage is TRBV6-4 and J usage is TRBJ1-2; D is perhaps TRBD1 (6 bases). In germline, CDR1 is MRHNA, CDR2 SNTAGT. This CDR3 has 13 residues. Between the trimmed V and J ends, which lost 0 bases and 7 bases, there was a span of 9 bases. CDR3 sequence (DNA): TGTGCCAGCAGTGACTCACAGGGTCGTGGCTACACCTTC. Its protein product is CASSDSQGRGYTF.

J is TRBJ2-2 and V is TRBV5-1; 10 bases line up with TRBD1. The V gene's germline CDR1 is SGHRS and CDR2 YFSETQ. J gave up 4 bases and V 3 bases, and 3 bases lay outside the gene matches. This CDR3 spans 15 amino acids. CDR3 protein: CASSWGQGTTGELFF. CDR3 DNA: TGCGCCAGCAGCTGGGGACAGGGGACCACCGGGGAGCTGTTTTTT.

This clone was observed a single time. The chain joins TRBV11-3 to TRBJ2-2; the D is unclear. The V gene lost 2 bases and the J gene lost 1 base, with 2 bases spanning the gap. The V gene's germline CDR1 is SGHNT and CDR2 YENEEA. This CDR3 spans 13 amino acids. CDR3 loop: CASSLLNTGELFF. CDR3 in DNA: TGTGCCAGCAGCTTATTGAACACCGGGGAGCTGTTTTTT.

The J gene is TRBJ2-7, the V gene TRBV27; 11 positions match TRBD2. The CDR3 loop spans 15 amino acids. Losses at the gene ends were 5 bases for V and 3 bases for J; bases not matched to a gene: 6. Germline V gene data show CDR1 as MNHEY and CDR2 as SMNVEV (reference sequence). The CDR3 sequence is CASSRGLAEIYEQYF. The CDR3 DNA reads TGTGCCAGCAGTCGGGGACTAGCGGAAATCTACGAGCAGTACTTC.

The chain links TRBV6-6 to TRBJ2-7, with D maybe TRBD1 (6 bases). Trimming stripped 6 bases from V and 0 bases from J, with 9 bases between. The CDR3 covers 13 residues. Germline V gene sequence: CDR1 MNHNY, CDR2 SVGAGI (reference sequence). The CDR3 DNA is TGTGCCAGCAGCACACAGGGCTCCTACGAGCAGTACTTC. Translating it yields CASSTQGSYEQYF.

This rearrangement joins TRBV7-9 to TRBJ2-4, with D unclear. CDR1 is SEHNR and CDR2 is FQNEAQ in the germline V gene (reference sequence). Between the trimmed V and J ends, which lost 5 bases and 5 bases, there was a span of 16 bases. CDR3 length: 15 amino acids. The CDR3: CASSPRVTTENIQYF. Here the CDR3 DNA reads TGTGCCAGCAGCCCCCGGGTGACCACCGAAAACATTCAGTACTTC. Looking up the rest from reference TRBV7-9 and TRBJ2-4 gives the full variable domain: DTGVSQNPRHKITKRGQNVTFRCDPISEHNRLYWYRQTLGQGPEFLTYFQNEAQLEKSRLLSDRFSAERPKGSFSTLEIQRTEQGDSAMYLCASSPRVTTENIQYFGAGTRLSVL.

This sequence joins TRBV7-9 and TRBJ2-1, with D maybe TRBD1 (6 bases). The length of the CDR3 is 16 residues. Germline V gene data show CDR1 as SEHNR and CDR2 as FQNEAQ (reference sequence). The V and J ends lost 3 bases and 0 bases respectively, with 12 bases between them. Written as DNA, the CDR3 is TGTGCCAGCAGCTTTTCCGGGACAAACTCCTACAATGAGCAGTTCTTC. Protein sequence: CASSFSGTNSYNEQFF. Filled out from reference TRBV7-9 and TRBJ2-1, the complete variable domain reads DTGVSQNPRHKITKRGQNVTFRCDPISEHNRLYWYRQTLGQGPEFLTYFQNEAQLEKSRLLSDRFSAERPKGSFSTLEIQRTEQGDSAMYLCASSFSGTNSYNEQFFGPGTRLTVL.

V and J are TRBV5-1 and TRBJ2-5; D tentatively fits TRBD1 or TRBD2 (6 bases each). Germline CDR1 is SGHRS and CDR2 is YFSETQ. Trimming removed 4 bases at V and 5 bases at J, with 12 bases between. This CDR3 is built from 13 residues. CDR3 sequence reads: CASSQQGGETQYF. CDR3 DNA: TGCGCCAGCAGCCAACAGGGAGGCGAGACCCAGTACTTC. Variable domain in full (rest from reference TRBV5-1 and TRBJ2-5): KAGVTQTPRYLIKTRGQQVTLSCSPISGHRSVSWYQQTPGQGLQFLFEYFSETQRNKGNFPGRFSGRQFSNSRSEMNVSTLELGDSALYLCASSQQGGETQYFGPGTRLLVL.

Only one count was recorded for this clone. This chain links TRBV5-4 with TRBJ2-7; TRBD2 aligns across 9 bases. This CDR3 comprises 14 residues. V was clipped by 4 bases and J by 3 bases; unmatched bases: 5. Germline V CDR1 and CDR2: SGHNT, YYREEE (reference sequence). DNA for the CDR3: TGTGCCAGCAGCCCGGGCGGGAGGGACTACGAGCAGTACTTC. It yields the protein CASSPGGRDYEQYF.

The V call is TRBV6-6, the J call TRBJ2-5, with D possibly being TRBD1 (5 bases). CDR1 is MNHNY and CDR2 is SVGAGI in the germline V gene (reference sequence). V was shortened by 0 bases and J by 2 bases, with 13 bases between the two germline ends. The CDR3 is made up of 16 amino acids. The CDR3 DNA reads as TGTGCCAGCAGTTACTCGACTGGGGCAGCTCAAGAGACCCAGTACTTC. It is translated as CASSYSTGAAQETQYF.

The CDR3 DNA sequence: TGCAGCTCGGCGGGACTCATGAACACTGAAGCTTTCTTT. Amino acid sequence: CSSAGLMNTEAFF. V and J are TRBV29-1 and TRBJ1-1, with D tentatively TRBD1 (5 bases). The length of the CDR3 is 13 residues. V lost 8 bases and J 0 bases, leaving 13 bases between the germline ends. Germline lookup yields CDR1 SQVTM and CDR2 ANQGSEA.